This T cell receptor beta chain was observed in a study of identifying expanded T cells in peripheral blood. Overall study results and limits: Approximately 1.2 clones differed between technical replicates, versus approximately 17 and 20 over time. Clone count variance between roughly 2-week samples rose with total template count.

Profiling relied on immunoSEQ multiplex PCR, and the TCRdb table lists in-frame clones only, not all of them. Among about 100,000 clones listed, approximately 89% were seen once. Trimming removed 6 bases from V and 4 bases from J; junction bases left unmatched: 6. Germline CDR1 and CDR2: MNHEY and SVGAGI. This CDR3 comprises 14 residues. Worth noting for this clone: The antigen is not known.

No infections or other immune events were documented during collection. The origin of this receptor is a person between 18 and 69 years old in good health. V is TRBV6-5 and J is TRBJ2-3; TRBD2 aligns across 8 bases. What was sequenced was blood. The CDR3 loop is CASRRGGGADTQYF. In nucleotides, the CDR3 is TGTGCCAGCAGACGGGGGGGCGGTGCAGATACGCAGTATTTT.